The T cell receptor beta chain described here comes from a study of shared clonotypes between healthy human individuals. The germline V gene has CDR1 SEHNR and CDR2 FQNEAQ (reference sequence). The CDR3 has 16 residues. The germline V and J ends were trimmed by 7 bases and 6 bases, with 22 bases remaining between them. Here immunoSEQ multiplex PCR was the method, and the copy in TCRdb shows in-frame clones only, minus some. The sample includes about 1.5 million clones, around 98% of them seen just once. The chain combines TRBV7-9 with TRBJ2-1, with a possible D match to TRBD1 (5 bases). The clonotype was recovered from a man between 25 and 39 years old in good health. Sequencing input: naive CD4+ T cells sorted from blood. The sample's subset: CD45RA+ positively selected. The CDR3 DNA follows: TGTGCCAGCATTAAAACTCGGGTAGGGGTTGCCAATGAGCAGTTCTTC. Protein product: CASIKTRVGVANEQFF. Filled out from reference TRBV7-9 and TRBJ2-1, the complete variable domain reads DTGVSQNPRHKITKRGQNVTFRCDPISEHNRLYWYRQTLGQGPEFLTYFQNEAQLEKSRLLSDRFSAERPKGSFSTLEIQRTEQGDSAMYLCASIKTRVGVANEQFFGPGTRLTVL.